This T cell receptor beta chain was captured by sequencing in a study of blood T cell repertoires in COVID-19. Deletions cut 6 bases from V and 5 bases from J, with 10 bases between. The CDR3 totals 12 residues. CDR1 and CDR2 (germline): MDHEN, SYDVKM. In the authors' methods: It was from reference gene primer amplification that nucleated cell counts were estimated. The protocol was immunoSEQ multiplex PCR, while the TCRdb copy is restricted to in-frame clones and leaves out a portion. The DNA gave D and trimming, while V, J and clone size come from that table. Here the sample spans about 68,000 clones, roughly 90% being singletons.

The chain uses TRBV28 and TRBJ1-2; D is unresolved. The sequencing input was peripheral blood. The sequence was obtained from a woman aged 60-70 years with active COVID-19. The CDR3 bases are TGTGCCAGCAGCTCTCAGGATTATGGCTACACCTTC. Its translation is CASSSQDYGYTF.